The subject of this entry is one T cell receptor (beta chain). These data come from a study of T cells after yellow fever vaccination. The CDR3 has 14 amino acids. Germline V lookup: CDR1 SGHTA, CDR2 FQGNSA. V lost 3 bases to trimming and J lost 4 bases, with 11 bases between them. TCRdb recomputed calls from the 5' RACE reads with MiXCR, one row per CDR3 protein. The data contain some 560,000 distinct CDR3 sequences, about 15% of them singletons. This chain connects TRBV7-2 to TRBJ2-3; possible D gene TRBD2, 5 bases. The TCR comes from a man aged 18-30 years who received the YFV17D yellow fever vaccine. The material sequenced was PBMCs, taken about 5 days after the first yellow fever vaccination. This chain's CDR3 is CASSFAPGADTQYF. Written as DNA, the CDR3 is TGTGCCAGCAGCTTTGCCCCCGGGGCAGATACGCAGTATTTT. The full variable domain, in which reference TRBV7-2 and TRBJ2-3 provide the parts outside the CDR3, is GAGVSQSPSNKVTEKGKDVELRCDPISGHTALYWYRQSLGQGLEFLIYFQGNSAPDKSGLPSDRFSAERTGGSVSTLTIQRTQQEDSAVYLCASSFAPGADTQYFGPGTRLTVL.